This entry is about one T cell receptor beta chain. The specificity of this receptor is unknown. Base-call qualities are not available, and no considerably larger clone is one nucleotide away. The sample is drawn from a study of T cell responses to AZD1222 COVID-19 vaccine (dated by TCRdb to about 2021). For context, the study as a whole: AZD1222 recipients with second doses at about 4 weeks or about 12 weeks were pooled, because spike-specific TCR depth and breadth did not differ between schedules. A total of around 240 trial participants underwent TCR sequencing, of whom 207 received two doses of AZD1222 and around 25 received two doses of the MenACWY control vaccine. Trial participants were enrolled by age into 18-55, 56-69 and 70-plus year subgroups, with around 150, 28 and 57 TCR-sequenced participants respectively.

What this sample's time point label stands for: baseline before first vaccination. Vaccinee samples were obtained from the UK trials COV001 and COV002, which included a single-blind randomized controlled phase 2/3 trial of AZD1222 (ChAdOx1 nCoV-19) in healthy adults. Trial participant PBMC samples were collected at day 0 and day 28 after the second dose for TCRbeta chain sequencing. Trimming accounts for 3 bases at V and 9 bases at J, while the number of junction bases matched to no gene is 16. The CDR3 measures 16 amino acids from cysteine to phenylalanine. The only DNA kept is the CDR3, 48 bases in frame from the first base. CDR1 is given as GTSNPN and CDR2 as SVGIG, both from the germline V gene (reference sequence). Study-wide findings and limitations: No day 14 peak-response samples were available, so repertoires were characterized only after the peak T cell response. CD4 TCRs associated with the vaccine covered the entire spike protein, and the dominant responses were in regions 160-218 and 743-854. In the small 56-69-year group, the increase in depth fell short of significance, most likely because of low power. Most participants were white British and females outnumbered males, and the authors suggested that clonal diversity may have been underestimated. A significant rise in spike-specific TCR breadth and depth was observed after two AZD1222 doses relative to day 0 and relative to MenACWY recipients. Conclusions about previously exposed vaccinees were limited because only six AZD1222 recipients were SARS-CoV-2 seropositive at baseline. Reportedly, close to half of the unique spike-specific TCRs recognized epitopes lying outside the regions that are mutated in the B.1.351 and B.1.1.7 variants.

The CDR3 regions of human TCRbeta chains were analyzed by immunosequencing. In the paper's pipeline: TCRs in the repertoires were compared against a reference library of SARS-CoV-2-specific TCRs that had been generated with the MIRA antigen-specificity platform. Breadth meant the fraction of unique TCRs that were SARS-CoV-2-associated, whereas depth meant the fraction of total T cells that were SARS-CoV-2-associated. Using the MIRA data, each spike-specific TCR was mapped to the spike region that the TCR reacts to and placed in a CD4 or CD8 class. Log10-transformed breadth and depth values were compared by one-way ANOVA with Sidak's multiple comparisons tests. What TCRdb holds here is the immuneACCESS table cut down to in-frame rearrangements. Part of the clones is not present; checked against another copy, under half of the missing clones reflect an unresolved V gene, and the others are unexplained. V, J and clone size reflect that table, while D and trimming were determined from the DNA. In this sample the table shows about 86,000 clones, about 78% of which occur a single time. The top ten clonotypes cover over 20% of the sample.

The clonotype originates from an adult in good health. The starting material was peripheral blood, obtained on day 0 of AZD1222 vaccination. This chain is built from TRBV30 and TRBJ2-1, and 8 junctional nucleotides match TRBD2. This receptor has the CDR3 CAWRQKGGLVGGEQFF. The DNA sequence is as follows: TGTGCCTGGAGACAAAAGGGGGGACTAGTGGGAGGTGAGCAGTTCTTC.